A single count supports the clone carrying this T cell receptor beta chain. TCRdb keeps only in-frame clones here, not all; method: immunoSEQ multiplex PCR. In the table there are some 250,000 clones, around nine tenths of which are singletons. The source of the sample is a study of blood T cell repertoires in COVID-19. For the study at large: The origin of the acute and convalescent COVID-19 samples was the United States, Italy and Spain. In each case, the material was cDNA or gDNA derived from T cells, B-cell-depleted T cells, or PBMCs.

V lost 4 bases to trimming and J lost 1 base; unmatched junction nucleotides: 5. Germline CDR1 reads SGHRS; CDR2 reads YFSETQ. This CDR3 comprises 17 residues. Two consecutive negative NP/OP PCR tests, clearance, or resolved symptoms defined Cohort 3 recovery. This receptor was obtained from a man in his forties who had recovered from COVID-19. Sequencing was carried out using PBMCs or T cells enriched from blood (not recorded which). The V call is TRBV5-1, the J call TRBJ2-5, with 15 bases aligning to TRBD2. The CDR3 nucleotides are TGCGCCAGCAGCAGCGGACTAGCGGGGGGGAGCCAAGAGACCCAGTACTTC. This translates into CASSSGLAGGSQETQYF.